These 20 T cell receptor beta chains were all obtained from the same sample, sequenced in a study of T cell repertoires in ileal Crohn's disease. TCRdb keeps only in-frame clones here, not all; method: immunoSEQ multiplex PCR. The sample lists about 62,000 clones, 85% to 90% seen once, with around 2% in the top ten. The sample's time point: neoterminal ileum biopsy at postoperative endoscopy, about 6 months after surgery. The sequencing sample was made of ileal tissue. These receptor sequences come from an adult with Crohn's disease.

This clone was seen a single time. V and J are TRBV14 and TRBJ2-1; 9 positions agree with TRBD2. The ends lost 6 bases at V and 2 bases at J; junction bases unmatched: 14. Germline V gene data show CDR1 as SGHDN and CDR2 as FVKESK. The CDR3 loop spans 18 amino acids. As DNA, the CDR3 is TGTGCCAGCAGTGTACGAAAACAGACTAGCGGCACCTACAATGAGCAGTTCTTC. Translated: CASSVRKQTSGTYNEQFF.

This chain connects TRBV30 to TRBJ1-4; 8 positions agree with TRBD1. CDR3 size: 11 residues. The germline gives CDR1 GTSNPN, CDR2 SVGIG (reference sequence). With V trimmed by 4 bases and J by 8 bases, 0 bases remained unmatched. CDR3 DNA: TGTGCCTGGACAGGGGGCGAAAAACTGTTTTTT. Translating it yields CAWTGGEKLFF.

The chain recombines TRBV5-1 with TRBJ1-3; unclear D gene. V lost 6 bases and J lost 4, with 5 bases in between. The CDR3 is 11 amino acids. Per the germline V gene, CDR1 is SGHRS and CDR2 is YFSETQ. CDR3 loop: CASTGGNTIYF. CDR3 DNA sequence: TGCGCCAGCACGGGGGGAAACACCATATATTTT.

This clone showed up just a few times. V is TRBV19 and J is TRBJ2-2, with a possible D match to TRBD2 (6 bases). The germline gives CDR1 LNHDA, CDR2 SQIVND (reference sequence). Trimming removed 5 bases from V and 6 bases from J, with 13 bases in between. The CDR3 is 14 amino acids. The CDR3: CASSSRRVSGELFF. CDR3 DNA: TGTGCCAGTAGTTCAAGGAGGGTCTCCGGGGAGCTGTTTTTT.

The gene calls are TRBV11-3 and TRBJ1-1, with 11 bases identical to TRBD1. The CDR3 is 16 amino acids. The junction had 11 bases not matched to a gene; V was cut back by 2 bases and J by 9 bases. Germline CDR1 reads SGHNT; CDR2 reads YENEEA. CDR3 residues: CASSLPGQGAMAKAFF. The CDR3 nucleotides are TGTGCCAGCAGCTTACCCGGACAGGGGGCGATGGCGAAAGCTTTCTTT.

The chain carries TRBV2 and TRBJ1-5; D is possibly TRBD1 (5 bases). CDR1 SNHLY and CDR2 FYNNEI come from the germline V gene. The V end was cut by 4 bases, the J end by 0 bases, with 10 bases between. The CDR3 length is 15 residues. The CDR3 DNA reads as TGTGCCAGCAGTGGACAGCTCCATAGCAATCAGCCCCAGCATTTT. The encoded protein is CASSGQLHSNQPQHF.

V gene TRBV5-8 combines with J gene TRBJ1-5; no reliable D call. V was trimmed by 4 bases and J by 5 bases, leaving 4 bases between them. The CDR3 is 11 amino acids. Germline values: CDR1 SGHTS, CDR2 YDEGEE. The CDR3 DNA follows: TGTGCCAGCAGCCCCGATCAGCCCCAGCATTTT. Translating gives CASSPDQPQHF.

The V call is TRBV5-1, the J call TRBJ2-5, with TRBD1 identical over 7 bases. J gave up 7 bases and V 3 bases, and 6 bases lay outside the gene matches. In germline, CDR1 is SGHRS, CDR2 YFSETQ. CDR3 length: 13 amino acids. The CDR3 sequence is CASSSGQARTQYF. The CDR3 bases are TGCGCCAGCAGCTCCGGACAGGCGAGGACCCAGTACTTC.

This rearrangement joins TRBV10-2 to TRBJ1-2; D perhaps matches TRBD1 (5 bases). The CDR3 is made up of 15 amino acids. V lost 7 bases and J 1 base, leaving 16 bases between the germline ends. The germline gives CDR1 WSHSY, CDR2 SAAADI. The CDR3 bases are TGCGCCAGCAATGACCAGGGCTTCCGTAACTATGGCTACACCTTC. Translated, it gives CASNDQGFRNYGYTF.

This rearrangement joins TRBV2 to TRBJ1-6, with D unclear. Looked up from germline, CDR1 is SNHLY and CDR2 is FYNNEI. V was cut by 6 bases and J by 3 bases, with 6 bases left in between. The CDR3 is 13 amino acids. CDR3 in amino acids: CASRRDYNSPLHF. In DNA, the CDR3 is TGTGCCAGCAGGAGGGACTATAATTCACCCCTCCACTTT.

This clone was recorded only once. The chain is built from TRBV6-5 and TRBJ2-6, with D possibly TRBD1 on 5 matching bases. V was cut by 5 bases and J by 4 bases, with 12 bases left in between. There are 15 residues in the CDR3. In germline, CDR1 is MNHEY, CDR2 SVGAGI. The DNA for the CDR3 is TGTGCCAGCAGTCCCCAGGGTCTAGGGGCCAACGTCCTGACTTTC. This encodes CASSPQGLGANVLTF.

The chain couples TRBV7-9 to TRBJ1-1; a weak D match, TRBD1 (5 bases). The CDR3 is 12 residues long. V was cut by 5 bases and J by 10 bases, with 14 bases left in between. The germline V gene has CDR1 SEHNR and CDR2 FQNEAQ (reference sequence). The CDR3 reads CASSTLQVVAFF. DNA of the CDR3: TGTGCCAGCAGCACCTTACAGGTTGTAGCTTTCTTT.

Only a few counts were recorded for this clone. The chain is built from TRBV4-3 and TRBJ1-3; D ambiguous. Trimming removed 2 bases from V and 0 bases from J, with 20 bases in between. The CDR3 has 19 amino acids. Per germline, CDR1 LGHNA and CDR2 YSLEER. CDR3 sequence reads: CASSQLYGNGGSSGNTIYF. The CDR3 nucleotides are TGCGCCAGCAGCCAATTGTACGGAAACGGCGGATCCTCTGGAAACACCATATATTTT.

The chain links TRBV6-5 to TRBJ1-2; weak D call: TRBD1 (5 bases). The germline gives CDR1 MNHEY, CDR2 SVGAGI. Trimming pared 6 bases from V and 10 bases from J, leaving 18 bases between. The CDR3 spans 13 residues. The CDR3 bases are TGTGCCAGCAGACCACTTACTCAGGGTCCCTACACCTTC. Its translation is CASRPLTQGPYTF.

This rearrangement joins TRBV6-1 to TRBJ1-5; no reliable D call. Deletions cut 7 bases from V and 1 base from J, with 14 bases between. This CDR3 contains 15 residues. Germline lookup yields CDR1 MNHNS and CDR2 SASEGT. For the CDR3, the DNA is TGTGCCAGCATTTCAATCGCCGGGAGCAATCAGCCCCAGCATTTT. This encodes CASISIAGSNQPQHF.

V gene TRBV6-5 combines with J gene TRBJ1-3, with no clear D. The CDR3 has 15 residues. V was clipped by 2 bases and J by 0 bases, with 8 bases between them. CDR1 and CDR2 from the germline V gene are MNHEY and SVGAGI. The CDR3 sequence is CASSYDWSSGNTIYF. The CDR3 nucleotides read TGTGCCAGCAGTTACGACTGGAGCTCTGGAAACACCATATATTTT.

This chain uses TRBV28 with TRBJ1-2; weak D call: TRBD1 (6 bases). V shed 3 bases and J shed 6 bases, with 11 bases lying between them. This CDR3 contains 13 residues. Germline assignment: CDR1 MDHEN and CDR2 SYDVKM. The CDR3 DNA sequence: TGTGCCAGCAGTTTGGGGACACAGCATGGCTACACCTTC. As protein: CASSLGTQHGYTF.

The chain joins TRBV7-9 to TRBJ2-1; D gene unclear. Germline CDR1 reads SEHNR; CDR2 reads FQNEAQ (reference sequence). This CDR3 is 14 amino acids long. V lost 0 bases, J lost 6 bases, and 9 bases lay in between. The CDR3 nucleotides read TGTGCCAGCAGCTTAGCTAGTGGTGGCAATGAGCAGTTCTTC. Translation gives CASSLASGGNEQFF.

The chain has TRBV6-6 and TRBJ1-5; D might be TRBD1 (5 bases). V lost 6 bases, J lost 7 bases, and 19 bases lay in between. CDR3 length: 15 amino acids. The germline gives CDR1 MNHNY, CDR2 SVGAGI (reference sequence). The DNA for the CDR3 is TGTGCCAGCAGGGAATTAGTAGGGGCTCGGCAGCCCCAGCATTTT. As protein: CASRELVGARQPQHF.

V gene TRBV11-2 combines with J gene TRBJ2-5; tentatively, D is TRBD1 (6 bases). CDR1 is SGHAT, CDR2 FQNNGV, per germline. The CDR3 contains 15 residues. The germline V and J ends were trimmed by 5 bases and 3 bases, with 16 bases remaining between them. For the CDR3, the DNA is TGTGCCAGCAGCCTCTATTTGACAGGTGAAGAGACCCAGTACTTC. This gives the protein CASSLYLTGEETQYF. The full variable domain, rest sourced from reference TRBV11-2 and TRBJ2-5, is EAGVAQSPRYKIIEKRQSVAFWCNPISGHATLYWYQQILGQGPKLLIQFQNNGVVDDSQLPKDRFSAERLKGVDSTLKIQPAKLEDSAVYLCASSLYLTGEETQYFGPGTRLLVL.